This TCR beta chain appears in the sequencing data of a study of long-term antiretroviral therapy in people with HIV (dated by TCRdb to between 2021 and 2024). Some background on the complete study: The earliest samples were collected roughly a decade before the 2015 WHO recommendation for immediate ART, at a time when ART was usually postponed until CD4 counts fell. A retrospective serial study tested whether changes in peripheral blood TRB repertoire composition and diversity were associated with ART initiation and durable HIV suppression. A total of 192 cryopreserved PBMC samples came from approximately 30 adults with confirmed HIV infection and were collected serially over a mean of roughly six years (range 1-12). Of the roughly 30 participants with HIV, fewer than twelve were female. No cross-contamination during QIAcube processing was seen in test extractions of a monoclonal T-cell line run alongside 30 to 35 polyclonal samples. The study at large found these results: ART initiation was associated with a significant increase in TRB diversity, but diversity stayed significantly below transplant donor controls even after long-term ART. CDR3 length ranges in HIV repertoires were narrower than in controls, and network structure suggested an antigen-experienced repertoire with only a slight naive shift after ART. Since PBMC availability was limited, sequencing covered only the TCR beta chain, with no alpha chain pairing. The repertoire was dominated across all time points by expanded TRB clones identified before ART initiation, although this dominance was seen to fluctuate and to decrease in many PLHIV after ART. Samples dated from about 2003 to 2018, and the ART regimens used may be less effective than current ones. Inferences about post-ART repertoire changes were limited because no data were available on ART adherence, viral resistance or therapy changes. Unsorted PBMC were profiled instead of sorted CD4+ and CD8+ T cells because pre-ART samples had limited cell numbers.

The immunoSEQ hsTCRB v3.0 assay was used at survey level resolution for TRB variable region sequencing. TRB sequencing targeted a depth of roughly 35,000-55,000 T-cell genomes per sample. TRB libraries were pooled and sequenced on an Illumina MiSeq using a v3 150-cycle kit. The authors processed their data as follows. Repertoire analysis ran in R within a reproducible Nextflow workflow covering QC, data transformation and analysis. Custom analyses were implemented in LymphoSeq2, an R package for AIRR-Seq data exploration. A handful of samples that produced fewer than 5000 total TRB sequences were removed, so under 200 HIV repertoires were analyzed. Among the approximately 190 HIV repertoires that were kept, some 61 were collected before ART initiation and roughly 130 were collected after ART initiation. Repertoires were downsampled to 5000 TRB nucleotide sequences, with summary statistics averaged over 100 downsampling iterations. TRB sequences were retained for analysis only if CDR3 regions of at least seven amino acids were present. Diversity was assessed using a clonality score derived from Shannon entropy and using the Gini coefficient. In the repertoire networks, any two of the top 5000 CDR3 amino acid sequences were linked whenever the two sequences differed by an edit distance of one. For TRB CDR3 amino acid sequences, antigen specificity groups and MHC restriction were predicted with GLIPH2. CDR3 amino acid sequences were matched against VDJdb and McPAS-TCR to flag known CMV, EBV, HIV or tissue antigen associations. Pre-ART, post-ART and control groups were compared with Wilcoxon signed-rank tests and Holm-Bonferroni correction. Sourced from immuneACCESS, this table was stored by TCRdb with only in-frame sequences that have V and J called. A share of the clones is absent; for the studies checked, an unresolved V gene accounts for under half, and the remainder has no known explanation. Clone size and the V and J calls come from that table; the DNA yielded D and trimming. Present in this sample are approximately 17,000 clones, approximately 90% of which were seen just once. The ten largest clonotypes hold 13% of the sample.

Inclusion was restricted to participants for whom at least one PBMC sample before ART initiation and at least two post-ART samples were available. Treatment was received in the United States of America by all participants with HIV. Cryopreserved samples of 1-10 million PBMC were thawed and washed before DNA extraction. At the time of the earliest PBMC sample for each participant with HIV, ages ranged from about 20 to 54 years. PBMC samples from each participant spanned 1-4 timepoints before ART initiation and 2-8 timepoints after ART initiation, with a median of 7 samples. Serial HIV viral load, CD4+ T-cell count, ART history and demographic data were obtained for every participant. A Qiagen kit on a QIAcube was used to extract genomic DNA from unsorted PBMC, with samples processed in batches of 12. Comments on this clone: The clone's antigen remains unknown. Base qualities are not at hand, and no much larger clone is one base apart.

The germline V gene yields LGHNA for CDR1 and YSLEER for CDR2. Trimming costs V 1 base and J 6 bases, and their ends lie 12 bases apart. From the cysteine up to the phenylalanine, the CDR3 has a length of 14 residues. Only the CDR3 part of the read is kept: 42 bases, read in frame from the first base. The TCR was taken from a woman aged 40 to 50 with HIV. Recombination joined TRBV4-3 with TRBJ1-2, with the D segment identity uncertain. The sample in question was unsorted PBMCs, obtained 0.6 years after starting antiretroviral therapy. The base sequence is TGCGCCAGCAGCCAAGCCTGGGGAGTCCATGGCTACACCTTC. Its coded protein is CASSQAWGVHGYTF.